This T cell receptor beta chain was observed in a study of sequential checkpoint blockade in melanoma. Study details: After both sequences, patients received maintenance nivolumab. Some 22 patients had tumor biopsies before treatment and at week 13. Whole-study results and caveats: Clinical benefit was about 30 times likelier when tumor T-cell fraction and clonality increased.

Described treatment: randomized to nivolumab then ipilimumab (arm A) or the reverse (arm B). Produced via immunoSEQ multiplex PCR; TCRdb's table is partial and in-frame only. The repertoire holds more than 6,500 clones, more than 25% seen once, with more than 4.5% in the top ten. Trimming took 1 base from V and 2 from J, leaving 11 bases between them. Germline V gene data show CDR1 as SGHNT and CDR2 as YENEEA. The CDR3 is made up of 16 amino acids. In this sample, this clone turned up a few times. Its antigen remains unknown. This clonotype was sampled from a human donor with melanoma. This sequence joins TRBV11-3 and TRBJ2-2; maybe TRBD1 (6 bases). This sample comprised tumor tissue (inferred from file names), obtained from a patient given nivolumab and ipilimumab in sequence. CDR3: CASSLVFGTNTGELFF. The CDR3 DNA reads as TGTGCCAGCAGCTTAGTTTTTGGGACAAACACCGGGGAGCTGTTTTTT.